The text below deals with one T cell receptor (beta chain). The data were taken from a study of blood T cell repertoires in COVID-19. The germline gives CDR1 MNHEY, CDR2 SVGAGI. The ends were cut back, 7 bases at V and 9 bases at J, with 16 bases in the middle. The CDR3 contains 12 residues. Clones were sequenced by immunoSEQ multiplex PCR, and TCRdb holds only the in-frame ones, with some missing. The sample lists approximately 90,000 clones; 60% to 85% were seen once. The J gene is TRBJ2-7, the V gene TRBV6-5, with D unclear. Material: peripheral blood. This TCR was recovered from a human donor in a cohort sampled during active COVID-19. The CDR3 region has the DNA TGTGCCAGCACCCAATCTCGAGGTAGGCAGTACTTC. Its translation: CASTQSRGRQYF.